The rows below give T cell receptor beta chains drawn from one sample of a study of glioma-infiltrating T cells. TCRdb independently ran MiXCR on the multiplex PCR reads; one entry per CDR3 protein. The sample has 160,000 or so distinct CDR3 sequences; under 55% are singletons. The sequencing input was glioma tissue, nonneoplastic brain tissue, or PBMCs (not recorded which). These receptors were obtained from a human donor with low-grade glioma or glioblastoma, undergoing nonglioma brain surgery, or in good health (not recorded which). CDR3s include the opening cysteine and the closing phenylalanine or tryptophan. The D gene is left open where the match is weak. Clone size is not always given. Where it is, it says once, few, many or a class for expanded clones.

V gene,clone size,J gene,D gene,CDR3 DNA,CDR3 protein
TRBV24-1,-,TRBJ2-1,-,TGTGCCACCAGTGACGCGGGCCGGAATTACAATGAGCAGTTCTTC,CATSDAGRNYNEQFF
TRBV20-1,-,TRBJ1-4,-,TGCAGTGCTAGAGATAGGACAGCTCATTCGGAAAAGCTGTTTTTT,CSARDRTAHSEKLFF
TRBV6-1,many,TRBJ2-1,TRBD2,TGTGCCAGCACTACCCCCGGGACTAGACAGTTCTTC,CASTTPGTRQFF
TRBV2,few,TRBJ2-7,TRBD1,TGTGCCAGCAAGGTGGACAGGGCGAACTACGAGCAGTACTTC,CASKVDRANYEQYF
TRBV28,-,TRBJ2-2,-,TGTGCCAGCAGACAGGGACCCGACACAGGGGAGCTGTTTTTT,CASRQGPDTGELFF
TRBV12-3/TRBV12-4,-,TRBJ2-7,TRBD2,TGTGCCAGCAGTTGCCTCAGCGGGGGGTCTGTAGAGCAGTACTTC,CASSCLSGGSVEQYF
TRBV28,-,TRBJ2-3,-,TGTGCCAGCCAGACTAGAGGGCTCCGTACGCAGTATTTT,CASQTRGLRTQYF
TRBV28,many,TRBJ1-5,-,TGTGCCAGCAGCACCCTCTCGGAAGCGCTCAATCAGCCCCAGCATTTT,CASSTLSEALNQPQHF
TRBV11-2,-,TRBJ2-7,-,TGTGCCAGCAGCACCCGGGACTTCTCCTACGAGCAGTACTTC,CASSTRDFSYEQYF
TRBV10-3,-,TRBJ2-3,TRBD2,TGTGCCATCAGTGAACCCGGACTAGCGGGAAGCACAGATACGCAGTATTTT,CAISEPGLAGSTDTQYF
TRBV29-1,-,TRBJ1-1,-,TGCAGCGTTGAAGACCCGGCGGACACTGAAGCTTTCTTT,CSVEDPADTEAFF
TRBV7-3,medium-sized,TRBJ2-1,-,TGTGCCAGCAGCTTAGCGGGATCAAGGAATGAGCAGTTCTTC,CASSLAGSRNEQFF
TRBV19,-,TRBJ1-2,TRBD1,TGTGCCAGTACCTCGTTTCGGGACAGAGACTATGGCTACACCTTC,CASTSFRDRDYGYTF
TRBV6-6,many,TRBJ1-1,-,TGTGCCAGCAGTTACGAGCGGACTGAAGCTTTCTTT,CASSYERTEAFF
TRBV20-1,-,TRBJ2-7,TRBD1,TGCAGTGCTAGAGATCTACAGGGGTCCTACGAGCAGTACTTC,CSARDLQGSYEQYF
TRBV2,few,TRBJ2-5,-,TGTGCCAGCAGTGTAGGGGGGGAGACCCAGTACTTC,CASSVGGETQYF
TRBV12-3/TRBV12-4,-,TRBJ1-6,-,TGTGCCAGCAGTTTGGGAGTGCCACCCCTCCACTTT,CASSLGVPPLHF
TRBV2,-,TRBJ2-7,-,TGTGCCAGCAGTGAAGCAGAGGGGGGGGCCTACGAGCAGTACTTC,CASSEAEGGAYEQYF
TRBV5-1,-,TRBJ1-1,-,TGCGCCAGCAGCGCCGAAATGAACACTGAAGCTTTCTTT,CASSAEMNTEAFF
TRBV5-4,-,TRBJ2-3,-,TGTGCCAGCAGCCAAAGATCCCCTAGCACAGATACGCAGTATTTT,CASSQRSPSTDTQYF
TRBV5-4,few,TRBJ2-3,TRBD1,TGTGCCAGCAGCCGCGACAGGGTGGGCACAGATACGCAGTATTTT,CASSRDRVGTDTQYF
TRBV5-4,-,TRBJ2-3,-,TGTGCCAGCAGCTCTCTACGGGAAAGTACAGATACGCAGTATTTT,CASSSLRESTDTQYF
TRBV4-1,-,TRBJ1-2,TRBD1,TGCGCCAGCAGCCCCCAGGGGGACAGGGGGCGCGGCTACACCTTC,CASSPQGDRGRGYTF
TRBV6-1,medium-sized,TRBJ1-1,-,TGTGCCAGCATCTCCCGGAACACTGAAGCTTTCTTT,CASISRNTEAFF
TRBV28,-,TRBJ2-7,TRBD1,TGTGCCAGCAGTTTACACGACAGGGATCGTCGTAACGAGCAGTACTTC,CASSLHDRDRRNEQYF
TRBV27,once,TRBJ2-2,-,TGTGCCAGTAGGGGGACCCCGAACACCGGGGAGCTGTTTTTT,CASRGTPNTGELFF
TRBV6-1,many,TRBJ1-6,-,TGTGCCATCAGTGGTCGTCGATGGGATTCACCCCTCCACTTT,CAISGRRWDSPLHF
TRBV29-1,few,TRBJ2-5,TRBD2,TGCAGCGTTGCCGCGGGAGGGGATGAGACCCAGTACTTC,CSVAAGGDETQYF
TRBV7-3,few,TRBJ2-5,TRBD1,TGTGCCAGCAGCCCACAGGGACAGGGAGGCGAGACCCAGTACTTC,CASSPQGQGGETQYF
TRBV5-1,-,TRBJ1-5,-,TGCGCCAGCAGCCCCGAAGGTGGGGGGGGGAATCAGCCCCAGCATTTT,CASSPEGGGGNQPQHF
TRBV27,-,TRBJ2-7,TRBD2,TGTGCCGGCAGTACCGAACTAGCGGGCACTTACGAGCAGTACTTC,CAGSTELAGTYEQYF
TRBV27,many,TRBJ2-5,TRBD2,TGTGCCAGCAGTTCGGGACTAGCGGGAGGGCCGAACCAAGAGACCCAGTACTTC,CASSSGLAGGPNQETQYF
TRBV28,many,TRBJ2-1,-,TGTGCCAGCACCGCCCTTCCGGGACTCGGATTAGGGAGTGAGCAGTTCTTC,CASTALPGLGLGSEQFF
TRBV4-1,many,TRBJ2-7,-,TGCGCCAGCAGCCAAGAGGGAGATTACGAGCAGTACTTC,CASSQEGDYEQYF
TRBV20-1,many,TRBJ1-5,-,TGCAGTGTTCCAGGGCCCTTTAATCAGCCCCAGCATTTT,CSVPGPFNQPQHF
TRBV7-2,few,TRBJ2-7,TRBD1,TGTGCCAGCAGCCGATGGATCCCGGGACAGGCTACCCGGGGGGAGCAGTACTTC,CASSRWIPGQATRGEQYF
TRBV2,many,TRBJ2-7,-,TGTGCCACTGGAGCTAGAATGGTTGGCGAGCAGTACTTC,CATGARMVGEQYF
TRBV27,many,TRBJ2-7,TRBD2,TGTGCCAGCAGTTTAGCGGGAGGGGGATACGAGCAGTACTTC,CASSLAGGGYEQYF
TRBV27,many,TRBJ2-2,TRBD1,TGTGCCAGCACCCCGACAGGGGCCATACGGGAGCTGTTTTTT,CASTPTGAIRELFF
TRBV7-2,-,TRBJ1-1,-,TGTGCCAGCAGCTTAGCTTTCGGGGGGAGAGTGAACACTGAAGCTTTCTTT,CASSLAFGGRVNTEAFF
TRBV12-3/TRBV12-4,many,TRBJ2-7,-,TGTGCCAGCAGTGACTCGGGAAGGGCTTACGAGCAGTACTTC,CASSDSGRAYEQYF
TRBV27,many,TRBJ2-6,-,TGTGCCAGCAGATCCGGGGCCAACGTCCTGACTTTC,CASRSGANVLTF
TRBV10-3,-,TRBJ2-5,TRBD2,TGTGCCATCAGTGAGGAGCGGGAGACGACCCAGTACTTC,CAISEERETTQYF
TRBV28,-,TRBJ2-3,TRBD2,TGTGCCAGCAGTTTAGCGGGAGGGCGAGATGCGCAGTATTTT,CASSLAGGRDAQYF
TRBV27,many,TRBJ2-1,-,TGTGCCAGCAGTTATAGCGGATACAATGAGCAGTTCTTC,CASSYSGYNEQFF
TRBV28,many,TRBJ2-7,TRBD2,TGTGCCAGCAGAATAGCGGGAGGCGGCTCCTACGAGCAGTACTTC,CASRIAGGGSYEQYF
TRBV20-1,many,TRBJ2-5,TRBD1,TGCAGTGCTAGAGATCCCTTCGGGACAGGGGTGATGGAGACCCAGTACTTC,CSARDPFGTGVMETQYF
TRBV2,-,TRBJ2-1,TRBD2,TGTGCCAGCAGGGGGGGGACTAGAGTGAGAAATGAGCAGTTCTTC,CASRGGTRVRNEQFF
TRBV28,many,TRBJ1-1,-,TGTGCCAGCGCCCGACAGTTGAACACTGAAGCTTTCTTT,CASARQLNTEAFF
TRBV27,-,TRBJ2-7,TRBD1,TGTGCCAGCAGAGACAGGGGGATAGAGCAGTACTTC,CASRDRGIEQYF
TRBV20-1,many,TRBJ1-1,TRBD1,TGCAGTGCTAAACAGGGGGCAAGGATGAACACTGAAGCTTTCTTT,CSAKQGARMNTEAFF
TRBV4-1,-,TRBJ2-7,TRBD1,TGCGCCAGCAGTTGGGACAGTACCTACGAGCAGTACTTC,CASSWDSTYEQYF
TRBV4-2,-,TRBJ2-7,-,TGTGCCAGCAGCCAAGGGCCTAACCTTCCGGACGAGCAGTACTTC,CASSQGPNLPDEQYF
TRBV27,-,TRBJ2-7,TRBD2,TGTGTTAGCAGTTTAAGTGGACTAGCGGGAGGTTACGAGCAGTACTTC,CVSSLSGLAGGYEQYF
TRBV28,many,TRBJ2-7,-,TGTGCCAGCAGTTTAGTCGGGCAGAACCACGAGCAGTACTTC,CASSLVGQNHEQYF
TRBV7-3,-,TRBJ2-6,-,TGTGCCAGCAGTATGTACTCTGGGGCCAACGTCCTGACTTTC,CASSMYSGANVLTF
TRBV9,-,TRBJ1-1,TRBD1,TGTGCCAGCTCCCGGACAGGTTTGAACACTGAAGCTTTCTTT,CASSRTGLNTEAFF
TRBV19,-,TRBJ1-1,-,TGTGCCAGTATTGTAAGGAACACTGAAGCTTTCTTT,CASIVRNTEAFF
TRBV20-1,many,TRBJ2-1,TRBD2,TGCAGTGCTAGCAGACCGGGACTAGACAATGAGCAGTTCTTC,CSASRPGLDNEQFF
TRBV12-3/TRBV12-4,-,TRBJ2-7,TRBD2,TGTGCCAGCAAGGTGGGGGGGGCCTACGAGCAGTACTTC,CASKVGGAYEQYF